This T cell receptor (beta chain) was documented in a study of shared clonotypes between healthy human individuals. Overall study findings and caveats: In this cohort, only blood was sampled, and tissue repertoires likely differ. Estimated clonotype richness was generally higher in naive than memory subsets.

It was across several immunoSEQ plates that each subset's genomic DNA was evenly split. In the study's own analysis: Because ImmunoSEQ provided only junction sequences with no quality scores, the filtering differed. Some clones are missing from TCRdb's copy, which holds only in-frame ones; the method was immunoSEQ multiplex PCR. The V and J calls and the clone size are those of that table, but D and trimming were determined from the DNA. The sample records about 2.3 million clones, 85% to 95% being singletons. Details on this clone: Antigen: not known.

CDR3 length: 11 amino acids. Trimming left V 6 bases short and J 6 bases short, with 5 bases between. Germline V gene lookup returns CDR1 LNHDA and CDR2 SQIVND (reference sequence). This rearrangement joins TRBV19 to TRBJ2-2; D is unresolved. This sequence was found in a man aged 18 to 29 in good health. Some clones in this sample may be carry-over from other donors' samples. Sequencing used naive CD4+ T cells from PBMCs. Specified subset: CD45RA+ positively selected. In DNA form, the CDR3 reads TGTGCCAGTAGGATGGCCGGGGAGCTGTTTTTT. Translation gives CASRMAGELFF.